This record looks at one T cell receptor beta chain sequence and its context. Its specificity is unknown. This entry comes from a study of graft-versus-host responses after intestinal transplantation. Study summary: Transplant types were multivisceral, liver-intestinal, or isolated intestinal. Every recipient had anti-thymocyte globulin induction and around 3 years of tacrolimus plus steroids. Study results and caveats: Clonal ratios of graft-versus-host to host-versus-graft in allografts were high for patients exhibiting graft-donor T cell macrochimerism.

This CDR3 contains 14 residues. Germline V CDR1 and CDR2: MNHNS, SASEGT. V was trimmed by 4 bases and J by 1 base, leaving 11 bases between them. Assay: immunoSEQ multiplex PCR; the TCRdb copy retains only in-frame clones and omits some. This table holds tens of thousands of clones, roughly nine tenths found once. The sequence was collected from a human donor who received an intestinal transplant. The material was unstimulated CD8+ T cells sorted from spleen or lymph node cells, obtained before intestinal transplant. The chain couples TRBV6-1 to TRBJ2-7; D is possibly TRBD1 (6 bases). CDR3 region: CASSAYRDSYEQYF. The CDR3 region has the DNA TGTGCCAGCAGTGCCTACAGGGATTCCTACGAGCAGTACTTC.